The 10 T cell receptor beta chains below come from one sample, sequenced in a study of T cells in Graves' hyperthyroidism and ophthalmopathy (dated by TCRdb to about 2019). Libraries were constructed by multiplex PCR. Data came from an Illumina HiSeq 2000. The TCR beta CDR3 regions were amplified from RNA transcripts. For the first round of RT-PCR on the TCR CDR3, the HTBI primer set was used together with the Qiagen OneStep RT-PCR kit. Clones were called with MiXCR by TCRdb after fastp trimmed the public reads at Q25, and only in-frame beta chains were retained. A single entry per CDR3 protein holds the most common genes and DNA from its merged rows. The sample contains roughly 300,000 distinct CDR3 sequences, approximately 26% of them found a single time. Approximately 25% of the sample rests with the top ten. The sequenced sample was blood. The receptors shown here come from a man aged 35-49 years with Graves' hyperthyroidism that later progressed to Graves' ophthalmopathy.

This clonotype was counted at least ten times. The CDR3 region has the DNA TGTGCCAGCAGTTCAGGGACGAGCAATCAGCCCCAGCATTTT. As protein: CASSSGTSNQPQHF. The V gene is TRBV6-5, the J gene TRBJ1-5; D might be TRBD1 (5 bases). In germline, CDR1 is MNHEY, CDR2 SVGAGI. The CDR3 spans 14 residues. V lost 4 bases and J 1 base, leaving 8 bases between the germline ends.

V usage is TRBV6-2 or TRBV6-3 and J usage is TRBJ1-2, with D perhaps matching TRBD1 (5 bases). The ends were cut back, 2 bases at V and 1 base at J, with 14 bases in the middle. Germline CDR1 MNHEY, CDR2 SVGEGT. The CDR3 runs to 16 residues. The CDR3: CASSYGQGLGNYGYTF. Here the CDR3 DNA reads TGTGCCAGCAGTTACGGGCAGGGACTCGGTAACTATGGCTACACCTTC.

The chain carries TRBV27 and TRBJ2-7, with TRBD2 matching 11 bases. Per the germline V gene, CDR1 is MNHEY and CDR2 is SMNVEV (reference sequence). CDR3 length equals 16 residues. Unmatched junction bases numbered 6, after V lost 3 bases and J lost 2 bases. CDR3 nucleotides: TGTGCCAGCAGTTTGACTAGCGGGAACCCAGCCTACGAGCAGTACTTC. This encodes CASSLTSGNPAYEQYF.

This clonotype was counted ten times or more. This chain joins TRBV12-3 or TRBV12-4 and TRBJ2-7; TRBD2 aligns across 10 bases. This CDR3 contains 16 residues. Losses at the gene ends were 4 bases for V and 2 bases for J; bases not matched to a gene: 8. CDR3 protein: CASSSPQLAGTYEQYF. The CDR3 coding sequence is TGTGCCAGCAGTTCACCTCAACTAGCGGGGACCTACGAGCAGTACTTC.

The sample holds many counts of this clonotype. This chain's CDR3 is CASSWEGGSPLYEQYF. In DNA, the CDR3 is TGTGCCAGCAGTTGGGAGGGCGGGAGCCCCCTATACGAGCAGTACTTC. This chain links TRBV27 with TRBJ2-7; 7 bases align to TRBD2. The CDR3 runs to 16 residues. The trim removed 4 bases at V and 4 bases at J, leaving 13 bases unmatched. CDR1 and CDR2 (germline): MNHEY, SMNVEV (reference sequence).

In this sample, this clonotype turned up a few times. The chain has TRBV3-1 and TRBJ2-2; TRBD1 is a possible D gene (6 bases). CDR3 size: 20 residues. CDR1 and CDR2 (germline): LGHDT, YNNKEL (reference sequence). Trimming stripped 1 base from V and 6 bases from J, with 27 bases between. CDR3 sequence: CASSQVGSGARPVMAGELFF. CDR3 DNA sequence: TGTGCCAGCAGCCAAGTTGGTTCAGGGGCCAGACCTGTTATGGCCGGGGAGCTGTTTTTT.

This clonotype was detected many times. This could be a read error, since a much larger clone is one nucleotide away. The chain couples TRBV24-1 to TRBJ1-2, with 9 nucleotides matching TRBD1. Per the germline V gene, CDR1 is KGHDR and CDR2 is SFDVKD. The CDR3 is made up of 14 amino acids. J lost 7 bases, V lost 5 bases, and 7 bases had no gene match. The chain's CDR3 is CATSGSGTGSGYTF. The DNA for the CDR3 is TGTGCCACCAGTGGTTCTGGGACAGGGAGTGGCTACACCTTC.

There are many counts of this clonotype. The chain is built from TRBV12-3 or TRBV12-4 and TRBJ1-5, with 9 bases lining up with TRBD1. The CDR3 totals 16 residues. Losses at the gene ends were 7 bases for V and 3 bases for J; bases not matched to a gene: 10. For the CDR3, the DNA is TGTGCCAGCAACTTTGGAGGGACAGGGAACAATCAGCCCCAGCATTTT. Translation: CASNFGGTGNNQPQHF.

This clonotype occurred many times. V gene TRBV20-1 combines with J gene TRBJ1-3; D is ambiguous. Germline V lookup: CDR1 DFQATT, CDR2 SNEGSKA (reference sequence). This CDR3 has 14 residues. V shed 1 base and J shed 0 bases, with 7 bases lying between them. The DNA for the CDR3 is TGCAGTGCTAGAGTCCCGGTCTCTGGAAACACCATATATTTT. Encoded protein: CSARVPVSGNTIYF.

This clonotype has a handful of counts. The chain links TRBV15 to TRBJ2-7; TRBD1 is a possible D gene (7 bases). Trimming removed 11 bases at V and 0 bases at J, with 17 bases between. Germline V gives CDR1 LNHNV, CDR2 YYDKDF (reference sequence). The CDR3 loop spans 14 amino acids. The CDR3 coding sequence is TGTGCCTCCCGGGGGCAGGGGGACTCCTACGAGCAGTACTTC. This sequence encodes CASRGQGDSYEQYF. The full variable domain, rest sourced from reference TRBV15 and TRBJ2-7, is DAMVIQNPRYQVTQFGKPVTLSCSQTLNHNVMYWYQQKSSQAPKLLFHYYDKDFNNEADTPDNFQSRRPNTSFCFLDIRSPGLGDTAMYLCASRGQGDSYEQYFGPGTRLTVT.